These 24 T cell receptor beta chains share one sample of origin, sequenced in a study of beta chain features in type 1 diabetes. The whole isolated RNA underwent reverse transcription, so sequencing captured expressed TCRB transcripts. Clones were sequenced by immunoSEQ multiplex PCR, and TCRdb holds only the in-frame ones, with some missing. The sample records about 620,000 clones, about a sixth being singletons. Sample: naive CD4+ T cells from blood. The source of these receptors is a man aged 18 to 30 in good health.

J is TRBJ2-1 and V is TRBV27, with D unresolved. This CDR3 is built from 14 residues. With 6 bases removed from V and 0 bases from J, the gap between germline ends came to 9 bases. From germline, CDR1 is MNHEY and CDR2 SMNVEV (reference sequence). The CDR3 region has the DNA TGTGCCAGCAGGGTATTAAGCTCCTACAATGAGCAGTTCTTC. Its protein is CASRVLSSYNEQFF.

CDR3 nucleotide sequence: TGTGCCAGCAGCCGCTCGGAAGGAGTTTGGAATGAGCAGTTCTTC. It translates to CASSRSEGVWNEQFF. The chain employs TRBV5-4 and TRBJ2-1, with D uncertain. There are 15 residues in the CDR3. Trimming stripped 4 bases from V and 7 bases from J, with 18 bases between. Germline CDR1 is SGHNT and CDR2 is YYREEE (reference sequence).

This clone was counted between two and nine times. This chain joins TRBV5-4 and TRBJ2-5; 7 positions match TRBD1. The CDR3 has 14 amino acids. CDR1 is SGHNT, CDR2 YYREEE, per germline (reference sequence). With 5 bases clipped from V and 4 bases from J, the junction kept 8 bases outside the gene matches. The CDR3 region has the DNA TGTGCCAGCAGATACCGACAGGGTGGAGAGACCCAGTACTTC. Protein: CASRYRQGGETQYF.

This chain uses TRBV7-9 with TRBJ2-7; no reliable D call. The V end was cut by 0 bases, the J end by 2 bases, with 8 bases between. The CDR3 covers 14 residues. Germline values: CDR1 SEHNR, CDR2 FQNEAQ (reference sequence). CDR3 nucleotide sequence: TGTGCCAGCAGCTTAGCTTCAGGTACCTACGAGCAGTACTTC. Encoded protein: CASSLASGTYEQYF.

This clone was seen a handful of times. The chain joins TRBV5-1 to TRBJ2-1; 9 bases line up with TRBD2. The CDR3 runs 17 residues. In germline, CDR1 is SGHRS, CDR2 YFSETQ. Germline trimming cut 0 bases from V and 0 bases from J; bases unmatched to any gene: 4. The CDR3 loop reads CASSLGLAASSYNEQFF. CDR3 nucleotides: TGCGCCAGCAGCTTGGGACTAGCGGCCAGCTCCTACAATGAGCAGTTCTTC.

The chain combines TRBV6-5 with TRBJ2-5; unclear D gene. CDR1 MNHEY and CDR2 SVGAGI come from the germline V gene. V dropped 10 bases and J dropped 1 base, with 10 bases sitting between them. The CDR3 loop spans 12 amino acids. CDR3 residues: CATKRSQETQYF. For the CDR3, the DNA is TGTGCCACGAAACGGAGCCAAGAGACCCAGTACTTC.

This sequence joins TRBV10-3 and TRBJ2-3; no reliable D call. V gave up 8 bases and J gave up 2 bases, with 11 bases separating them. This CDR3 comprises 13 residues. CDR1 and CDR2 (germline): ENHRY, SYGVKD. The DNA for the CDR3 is TGTGCCATCGCCAAGGAGTCCACAGATACGCAGTATTTT. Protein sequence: CAIAKESTDTQYF.

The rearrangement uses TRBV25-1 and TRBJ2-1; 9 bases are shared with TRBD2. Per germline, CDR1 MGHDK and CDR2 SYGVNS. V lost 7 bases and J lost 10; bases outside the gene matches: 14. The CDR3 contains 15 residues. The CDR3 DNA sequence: TGTGCCAGCAAGAGTTCGTTAGCGGGAGTACACGAGCAGTTCTTC. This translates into CASKSSLAGVHEQFF.

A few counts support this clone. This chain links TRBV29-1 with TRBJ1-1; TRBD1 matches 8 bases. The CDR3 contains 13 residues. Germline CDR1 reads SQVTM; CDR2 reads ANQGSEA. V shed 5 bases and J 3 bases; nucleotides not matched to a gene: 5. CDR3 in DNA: TGCAGCGTTAATATACAGGGGGACACTGAAGCTTTCTTT. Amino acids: CSVNIQGDTEAFF.

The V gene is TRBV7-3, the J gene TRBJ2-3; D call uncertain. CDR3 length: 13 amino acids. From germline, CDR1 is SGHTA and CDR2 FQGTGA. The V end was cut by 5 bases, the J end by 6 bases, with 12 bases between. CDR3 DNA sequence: TGTGCCAGCAGCCCCACCCGGGTCGATACGCAGTATTTT. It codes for CASSPTRVDTQYF.

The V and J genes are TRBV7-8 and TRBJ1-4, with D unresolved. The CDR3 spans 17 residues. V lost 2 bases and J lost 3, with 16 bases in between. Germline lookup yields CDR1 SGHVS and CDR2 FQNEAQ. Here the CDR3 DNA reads TGTGCCAGCAGCTTACCACCGTGGAGCAGAGCTAATGAAAAACTGTTTTTT. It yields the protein CASSLPPWSRANEKLFF.

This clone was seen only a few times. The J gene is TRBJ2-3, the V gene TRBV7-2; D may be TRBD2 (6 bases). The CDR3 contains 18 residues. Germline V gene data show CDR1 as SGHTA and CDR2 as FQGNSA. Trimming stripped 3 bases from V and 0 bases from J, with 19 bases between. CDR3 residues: CASSFPPEAGPSTDTQYF. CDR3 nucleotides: TGTGCCAGCAGCTTTCCCCCGGAGGCGGGACCGAGCACAGATACGCAGTATTTT.

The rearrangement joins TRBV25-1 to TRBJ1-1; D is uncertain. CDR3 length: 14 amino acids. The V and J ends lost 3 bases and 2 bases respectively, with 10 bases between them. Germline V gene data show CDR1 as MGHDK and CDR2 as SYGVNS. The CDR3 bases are TGTGCCAGCAGTGAGGTCAGACCTAACACTGAAGCTTTCTTT. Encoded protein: CASSEVRPNTEAFF.

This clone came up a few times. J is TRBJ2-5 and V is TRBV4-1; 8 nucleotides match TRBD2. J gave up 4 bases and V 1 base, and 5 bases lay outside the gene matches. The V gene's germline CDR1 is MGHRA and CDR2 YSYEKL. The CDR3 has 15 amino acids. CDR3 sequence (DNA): TGCGCCAGCAGCCAAGTGGGAACTAGCGGAGAGACCCAGTACTTC. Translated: CASSQVGTSGETQYF.

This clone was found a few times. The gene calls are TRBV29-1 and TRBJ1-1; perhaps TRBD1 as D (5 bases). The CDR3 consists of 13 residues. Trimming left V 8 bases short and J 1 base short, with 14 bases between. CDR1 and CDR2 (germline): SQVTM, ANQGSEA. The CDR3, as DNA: TGCAGCTCTCTGTCGGGGCGGAACACTGAAGCTTTCTTT. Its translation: CSSLSGRNTEAFF.

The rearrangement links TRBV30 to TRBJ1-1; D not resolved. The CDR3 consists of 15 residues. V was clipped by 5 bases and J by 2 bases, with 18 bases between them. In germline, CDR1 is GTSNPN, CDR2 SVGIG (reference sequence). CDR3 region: CAWAGKEVGNTEAFF. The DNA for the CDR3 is TGTGCCTGGGCTGGGAAGGAGGTCGGTAACACTGAAGCTTTCTTT.

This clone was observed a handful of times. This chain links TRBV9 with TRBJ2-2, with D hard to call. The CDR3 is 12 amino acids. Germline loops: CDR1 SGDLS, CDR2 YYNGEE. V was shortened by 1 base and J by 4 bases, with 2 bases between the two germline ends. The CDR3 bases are TGTGCCAGCAGCGTATTCACCGGGGAGCTGTTTTTT. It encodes CASSVFTGELFF.

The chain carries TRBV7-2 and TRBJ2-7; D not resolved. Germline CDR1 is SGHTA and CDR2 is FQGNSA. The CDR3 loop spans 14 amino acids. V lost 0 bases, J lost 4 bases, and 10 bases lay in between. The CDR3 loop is CASSLARMRYEQYF. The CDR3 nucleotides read TGTGCCAGCAGCTTAGCCCGTATGAGGTACGAGCAGTACTTC.

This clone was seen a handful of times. The CDR3 DNA reads as TGCGCCAGCAGCTTGGCTATGTATGGCTACACCTTC. Its translation is CASSLAMYGYTF. This rearrangement joins TRBV5-1 to TRBJ1-2; unclear D gene. CDR3 length equals 12 residues. Germline loops: CDR1 SGHRS, CDR2 YFSETQ. Trimming cost V 0 bases and J 5 bases, with 5 bases left between them.

The CDR3 DNA follows: TGTGCCAGCAGCCAAGATCGAGGGGTCCTTAATGAAAAACTGTTTTTT. It encodes CASSQDRGVLNEKLFF. The chain recombines TRBV14 with TRBJ1-4, with D possibly matching TRBD1 (5 bases). V gave up 0 bases and J gave up 4 bases, with 12 bases separating them. Per germline, CDR1 SGHDN and CDR2 FVKESK. The CDR3 covers 16 residues.

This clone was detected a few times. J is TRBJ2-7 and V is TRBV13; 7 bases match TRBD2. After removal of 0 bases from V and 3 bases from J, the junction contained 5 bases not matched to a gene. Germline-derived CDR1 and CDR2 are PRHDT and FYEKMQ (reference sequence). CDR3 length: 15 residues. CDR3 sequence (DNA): TGTGCCAGCAGCTTAGGACCGGGGGGTCGCTACGAGCAGTACTTC. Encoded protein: CASSLGPGGRYEQYF. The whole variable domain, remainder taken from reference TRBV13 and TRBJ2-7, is AAGVIQSPRHLIKEKRETATLKCYPIPRHDTVYWYQQGPGQDPQFLISFYEKMQSDKGSIPDRFSAQQFSDYHSELNMSSLELGDSALYFCASSLGPGGRYEQYFGPGTRLTVT.

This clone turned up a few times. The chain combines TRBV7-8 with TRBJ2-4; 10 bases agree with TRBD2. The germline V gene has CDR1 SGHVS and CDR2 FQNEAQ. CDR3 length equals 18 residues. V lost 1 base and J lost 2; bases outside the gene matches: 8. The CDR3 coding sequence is TGTGCCAGCAGCTTAGGGCGGCTAGCGGGAGAGTCCAAAAACATTCAGTACTTC. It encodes CASSLGRLAGESKNIQYF.

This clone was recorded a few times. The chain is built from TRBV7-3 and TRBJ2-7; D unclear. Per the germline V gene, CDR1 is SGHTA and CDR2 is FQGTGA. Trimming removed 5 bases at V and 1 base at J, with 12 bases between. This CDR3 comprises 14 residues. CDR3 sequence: CASSLSGLSYEQYF. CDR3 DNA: TGTGCCAGCAGCCTTTCTGGGTTATCCTACGAGCAGTACTTC. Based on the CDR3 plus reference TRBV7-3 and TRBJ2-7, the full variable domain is GAGVSQTPSNKVTEKGKYVELRCDPISGHTALYWYRQSLGQGPEFLIYFQGTGAADDSGLPNDRFFAVRPEGSVSTLKIQRTERGDSAVYLCASSLSGLSYEQYFGPGTRLTVT.

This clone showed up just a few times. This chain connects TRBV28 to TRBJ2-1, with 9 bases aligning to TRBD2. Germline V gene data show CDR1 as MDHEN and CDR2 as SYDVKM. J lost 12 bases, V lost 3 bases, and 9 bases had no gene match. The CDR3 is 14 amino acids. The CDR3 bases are TGTGCCAGCAGTTTGGTTGCTAGCGGGACCTGGCAGTTCTTC. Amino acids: CASSLVASGTWQFF.